Below are 27 T cell receptor beta chains sequenced from a single sample in a study of cytomegalovirus exposure and HLA in healthy donors. Use of 60 Vbeta and 13 Jbeta primers characterized the PCR. Profiling relied on immunoSEQ multiplex PCR, and the TCRdb table lists in-frame clones only, not all of them. Here the sample spans around 170,000 clones, around 83% being singletons. Sequencing was performed on PBMCs. These TCRs come from a woman between 18 and 30 years old in good health and CMV-seronegative.

This clone came up a few times. The rearrangement joins TRBV5-6 to TRBJ1-2, with D unresolved. CDR1 and CDR2 from the germline V gene are SGHDT and YYEEEE. The CDR3 runs 14 residues. V was clipped by 3 bases and J by 5 bases, with 14 bases between them. The CDR3, as DNA: TGTGCCAGCAGCTCTACACAGAGATCGTATGGCTACACCTTC. It specifies CASSSTQRSYGYTF.

The CDR3 DNA sequence: TGTGCCACTCGGAAGGGGGGACAGGGGAGAGGGGAGCAGTACTTC. This gives the protein CATRKGGQGRGEQYF. This chain uses TRBV19 with TRBJ2-7; 10 nucleotides match TRBD1. The CDR3 has 15 residues. CDR1 LNHDA and CDR2 SQIVND come from the germline V gene (reference sequence). V shed 10 bases and J 7 bases; nucleotides not matched to a gene: 16.

The chain couples TRBV7-8 to TRBJ2-1; D ambiguous. V lost 6 bases, J lost 6 bases, and 9 bases lay in between. Germline CDR1 SGHVS, CDR2 FQNEAQ. The length of the CDR3 is 12 residues. The CDR3 DNA reads TGTGCCAGCAGAATCAATGTCAATGAGCAGTTCTTC. Its protein product is CASRINVNEQFF.

This clone has only one observation. The chain is built from TRBV28 and TRBJ2-7, with TRBD1 matching over 9 bases. Germline V gives CDR1 MDHEN, CDR2 SYDVKM. After removal of 6 bases from V and 4 bases from J, the junction contained 10 bases not matched to a gene. The CDR3 loop spans 15 amino acids. The CDR3 region is CASRPSGTGNYEQYF. The CDR3 bases are TGTGCCAGCAGGCCAAGCGGGACAGGGAATTACGAGCAGTACTTC.

This clone was recorded a few times. The J gene is TRBJ2-1, the V gene TRBV5-1, with 13 bases aligning to TRBD2. The CDR3 length is 15 residues. Trimming removed 0 bases from V and 8 bases from J; junction bases left unmatched: 2. Per the germline V gene, CDR1 is SGHRS and CDR2 is YFSETQ. The CDR3 protein is CASSLGTSGGYEQFF. The CDR3, as DNA: TGCGCCAGCAGCTTGGGGACTAGCGGGGGCTATGAGCAGTTCTTC.

About this clone itself: This CDR3 is also generated by other DNA sequences in the sample. V is TRBV7-9 and J is TRBJ2-1; TRBD2 might be the D (5 bases). The CDR3 contains 12 residues. Germline CDR1 SEHNR, CDR2 FQNEAQ (reference sequence). Trimming shortened V by 2 bases and J by 8 bases, and 7 bases separated the two germline ends. The CDR3 bases are TGTGCCAGCAGCTTAACCGGGGATGAGCAGTTCTTC. This translates into CASSLTGDEQFF. Complete variable domain (other parts from reference TRBV7-9 and TRBJ2-1): DTGVSQNPRHKITKRGQNVTFRCDPISEHNRLYWYRQTLGQGPEFLTYFQNEAQLEKSRLLSDRFSAERPKGSFSTLEIQRTEQGDSAMYLCASSLTGDEQFFGPGTRLTVL.

This rearrangement joins TRBV7-2 to TRBJ1-1; weak D call: TRBD1 (6 bases). V dropped 1 base and J dropped 0 bases, with 18 bases sitting between them. This CDR3 spans 18 amino acids. Germline-derived CDR1 and CDR2 are SGHTA and FQGNSA. CDR3 bases: TGTGCCAGCAGCTTAGAGGGGGTAGGAGAGGGTTTGAACACTGAAGCTTTCTTT. Amino acids: CASSLEGVGEGLNTEAFF.

The chain carries TRBV7-8 and TRBJ2-7; 11 nucleotides line up with TRBD2. Germline V gene lookup returns CDR1 SGHVS and CDR2 FQNEAQ. Trimming removed 1 base from V and 0 bases from J; junction bases left unmatched: 2. This CDR3 spans 16 amino acids. Here the CDR3 reads CASSLEGLAASYEQYF. In DNA form, the CDR3 reads TGTGCCAGCAGCTTAGAGGGACTAGCGGCCTCCTACGAGCAGTACTTC.

The chain combines TRBV2 with TRBJ1-2; D unclear. The V gene lost 2 bases and the J gene lost 2 bases, with 12 bases spanning the gap. CDR3 size: 15 residues. The germline V gene encodes CDR1 SNHLY and CDR2 FYNNEI. CDR3 nucleotides: TGTGCCAGCAGTGAATCGGGTATAGGAAACTATGGCTACACCTTC. It specifies CASSESGIGNYGYTF. The variable domain in full, completed from reference TRBV2 and TRBJ1-2, reads EPEVTQTPSHQVTQMGQEVILRCVPISNHLYFYWYRQILGQKVEFLVSFYNNEISEKSEIFDDQFSVERPDGSNFTLKIRSTKLEDSAMYFCASSESGIGNYGYTFGSGTRLTVV.

V is TRBV28 and J is TRBJ2-7; TRBD1 matches 9 bases. The CDR3 runs 13 residues. Trimming took 10 bases from V and 3 from J; bases not matched to a gene: 7. Germline V lookup: CDR1 MDHEN, CDR2 SYDVKM. The CDR3 region has the DNA TGTGCCATCCACCCGGGACAGGGCTACGAGCAGTACTTC. It codes for CAIHPGQGYEQYF.

This chain uses TRBV6-1 with TRBJ1-5; the D gene is possibly TRBD1 (5 bases). Germline CDR1 and CDR2: MNHNS and SASEGT. This CDR3 spans 14 amino acids. The V and J ends lost 7 bases and 6 bases respectively, with 16 bases between them. CDR3 in DNA: TGTGCCAGCACCCTGGCGGGGGTGGGTCAGCCCCAGCATTTT. It encodes CASTLAGVGQPQHF.

This clone was counted only a few times. V and J are TRBV9 and TRBJ2-5; 7 bases agree with TRBD2. The CDR3 loop spans 14 amino acids. V was clipped by 2 bases and J by 2 bases; unmatched bases: 3. In germline, CDR1 is SGDLS, CDR2 YYNGEE. CDR3 sequence: CASSVRGGQETQYF. As DNA, the CDR3 is TGTGCCAGCAGCGTGCGCGGGGGACAAGAGACCCAGTACTTC.

V and J are TRBV5-1 and TRBJ2-1, with 12 bases matching TRBD2. The V segment lost 1 base and the J segment 9 bases; nucleotides outside the gene matches: 5. Germline loops: CDR1 SGHRS, CDR2 YFSETQ. The CDR3 extends over 15 amino acids. The CDR3 nucleotides are TGCGCCAGCAGCTTGAGACTAGCGGGAGACAGTGAGCAGTTCTTC. Translating it yields CASSLRLAGDSEQFF. The full variable domain, completed using reference TRBV5-1 and TRBJ2-1, is KAGVTQTPRYLIKTRGQQVTLSCSPISGHRSVSWYQQTPGQGLQFLFEYFSETQRNKGNFPGRFSGRQFSNSRSEMNVSTLELGDSALYLCASSLRLAGDSEQFFGPGTRLTVL.

V gene TRBV28 combines with J gene TRBJ2-3; D possibly corresponds to TRBD1 (6 bases). Between the trimmed V and J ends, which lost 4 bases and 4 bases, there was a span of 9 bases. Germline lookup yields CDR1 MDHEN and CDR2 SYDVKM. This CDR3 contains 13 residues. CDR3 region: CASSSGAPDTQYF. In nucleotides, the CDR3 is TGTGCCAGCAGTTCAGGGGCTCCAGATACGCAGTATTTT.

This chain uses TRBV11-2 with TRBJ2-7, with 7 bases that match TRBD2. With V trimmed by 7 bases and J by 7 bases, 4 bases remained unmatched. The length of the CDR3 is 11 residues. Germline lookup yields CDR1 SGHAT and CDR2 FQNNGV. CDR3 sequence (DNA): TGTGCCAGCACGGGGGGAAAAGAGCAGTACTTC. Translation gives CASTGGKEQYF.

The chain joins TRBV30 to TRBJ1-5, with D hard to call. Trimming removed 3 bases at V and 4 bases at J, with 10 bases between. The germline CDR1 and CDR2 sequences are GTSNPN and SVGIG (reference sequence). The CDR3 spans 13 residues. CDR3 nucleotides: TGTGCCTGGAGCGACACCCCTAATCAGCCCCAGCATTTT. Amino acid sequence: CAWSDTPNQPQHF.

The count of this clone is one. The rearrangement uses TRBV28 and TRBJ1-2; TRBD1 matches at 9 bases. The J segment lost 4 bases and the V segment lost 2 bases, leaving 5 bases of the junction unmatched. CDR1 is MDHEN, CDR2 SYDVKM, per germline. The CDR3 consists of 15 residues. The CDR3 spells CASSLGVTGGYGYTF. The CDR3 DNA is TGTGCCAGCAGTTTAGGGGTGACAGGGGGCTATGGCTACACCTTC.

This clone was seen only a few times. The V call is TRBV5-1, the J call TRBJ2-1, with D possibly matching TRBD2 (5 bases). The germline CDR1 and CDR2 sequences are SGHRS and YFSETQ. This CDR3 spans 15 amino acids. V was cut by 0 bases and J by 5 bases, with 12 bases left in between. The CDR3 sequence is CASSLAAGFDNEQFF. The CDR3 DNA is TGCGCCAGCAGCTTGGCGGCGGGCTTCGACAATGAGCAGTTCTTC.

The chain has TRBV7-2 and TRBJ2-3, with 7 bases matching TRBD2. The CDR3 totals 13 residues. The germline V gene encodes CDR1 SGHTA and CDR2 FQGNSA. V shed 2 bases and J 8 bases; nucleotides not matched to a gene: 4. The CDR3 DNA sequence: TGTGCCAGCAGCTTACTGGGGGGGGGTACGCAGTATTTT. This encodes CASSLLGGGTQYF.

The chain uses TRBV10-2 and TRBJ2-5, with a possible D match to TRBD1 (5 bases). The CDR3 length is 15 residues. V dropped 4 bases and J dropped 2 bases, with 14 bases sitting between them. CDR1 is WSHSY and CDR2 is SAAADI in the germline V gene. DNA for the CDR3: TGCGCCAGCAGTGTAATGGCAGGGCTTCAAGAGACCCAGTACTTC. As protein: CASSVMAGLQETQYF.

This rearrangement joins TRBV28 to TRBJ2-3; a weak D match, TRBD1 (6 bases). V lost 3 bases and J lost 1, with 14 bases in between. Germline V gene data show CDR1 as MDHEN and CDR2 as SYDVKM. This CDR3 has 16 residues. CDR3 amino acids: CASSFLGTKGTDTQYF. The CDR3 coding sequence is TGTGCCAGCAGTTTCCTCGGGACAAAAGGCACAGATACGCAGTATTTT.

V and J are TRBV6-1 and TRBJ2-1, with D possibly TRBD2 on 5 matching bases. Germline loops: CDR1 MNHNS, CDR2 SASEGT. The CDR3 spans 14 residues. With 6 bases removed from V and 3 bases from J, the gap between germline ends came to 12 bases. The CDR3 region has the DNA TGTGCCAGCAGACCCACTAGTCTCTACAATGAGCAGTTCTTC. Protein: CASRPTSLYNEQFF.

The CDR3 is CATGGGLQPQHF. In DNA, the CDR3 is TGTGCCACCGGGGGGGGGCTTCAGCCCCAGCATTTT. The V and J genes are TRBV6-1 and TRBJ1-5; D may be TRBD1 (6 bases). V was clipped by 10 bases and J by 6 bases, with 13 bases between them. The CDR3 totals 12 residues. Per germline, CDR1 MNHNS and CDR2 SASEGT.

The V and J genes are TRBV27 and TRBJ2-3; 11 nucleotides align to TRBD2. CDR1 is MNHEY and CDR2 is SMNVEV in the germline V gene (reference sequence). This CDR3 is built from 17 residues. The trim removed 4 bases at V and 3 bases at J, leaving 9 bases unmatched. CDR3 in amino acids: CASSSVVLAGATDTQYF. CDR3 in DNA: TGTGCCAGCAGTTCAGTAGTACTAGCGGGAGCGACAGATACGCAGTATTTT.

The V and J genes are TRBV7-2 and TRBJ1-4; D is perhaps TRBD1 (5 bases). Germline V gene data show CDR1 as SGHTA and CDR2 as FQGNSA. This CDR3 has 16 residues. Trimming removed 5 bases from V and 0 bases from J, with 13 bases in between. The DNA of the CDR3 is TGTGCCAGCAGCCCAAACCCGGGGGCAACTAATGAAAAACTGTTTTTT. Protein sequence: CASSPNPGATNEKLFF.

This rearrangement joins TRBV25-1 to TRBJ1-2; no clear D. Trimming removed 6 bases at V and 3 bases at J, with 17 bases between. This CDR3 comprises 15 residues. Germline V CDR1 and CDR2: MGHDK, SYGVNS. CDR3 sequence reads: CASRVGDSGYYGYTF. CDR3 sequence (DNA): TGTGCCAGCAGGGTAGGTGATTCGGGATACTATGGCTACACCTTC.

J is TRBJ2-2 and V is TRBV6-5; TRBD1 aligns across 12 bases. The J segment lost 10 bases and the V segment lost 3 bases, leaving 6 bases of the junction unmatched. Germline V gene sequence: CDR1 MNHEY, CDR2 SVGAGI. The CDR3 spans 15 residues. CDR3 bases: TGTGCCAGCAGTTATGGGACAGGGGGCTTCGTGGAGCTGTTTTTT. It translates to CASSYGTGGFVELFF.